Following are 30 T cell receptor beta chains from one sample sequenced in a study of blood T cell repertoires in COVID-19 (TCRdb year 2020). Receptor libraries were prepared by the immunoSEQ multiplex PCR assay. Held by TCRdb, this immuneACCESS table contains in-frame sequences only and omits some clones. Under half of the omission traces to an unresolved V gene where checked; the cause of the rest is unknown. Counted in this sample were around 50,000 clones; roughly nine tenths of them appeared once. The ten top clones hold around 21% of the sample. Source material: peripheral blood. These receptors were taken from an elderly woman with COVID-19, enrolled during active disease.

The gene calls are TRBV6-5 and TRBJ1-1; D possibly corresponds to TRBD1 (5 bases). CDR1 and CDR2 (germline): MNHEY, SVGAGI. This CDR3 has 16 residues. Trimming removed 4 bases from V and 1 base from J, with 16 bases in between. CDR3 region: CASSSSGRGWNTEAFF. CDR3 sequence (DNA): TGTGCCAGCAGTTCATCAGGGCGCGGTTGGAACACTGAAGCTTTCTTT.

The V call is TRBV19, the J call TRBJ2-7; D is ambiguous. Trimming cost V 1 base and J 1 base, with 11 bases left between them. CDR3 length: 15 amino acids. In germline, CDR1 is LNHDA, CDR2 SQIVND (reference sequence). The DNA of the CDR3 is TGTGCCAGTAGTATAGGGGCAGGCGATTCCTACGAGCAGTACTTC. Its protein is CASSIGAGDSYEQYF.

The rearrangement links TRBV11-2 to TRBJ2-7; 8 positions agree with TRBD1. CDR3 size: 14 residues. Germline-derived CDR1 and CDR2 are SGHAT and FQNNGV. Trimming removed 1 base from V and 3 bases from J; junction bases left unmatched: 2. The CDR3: CASSLGTGFYEQYF. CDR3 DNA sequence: TGTGCCAGCAGCTTAGGGACAGGGTTCTACGAGCAGTACTTC.

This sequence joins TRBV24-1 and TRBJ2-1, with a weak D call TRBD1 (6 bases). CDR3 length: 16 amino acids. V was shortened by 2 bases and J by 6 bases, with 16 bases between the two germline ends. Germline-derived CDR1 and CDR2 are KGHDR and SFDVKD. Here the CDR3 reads CATSDSSKNRVNEQFF. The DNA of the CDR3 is TGTGCCACCAGTGATTCGAGCAAAAACAGGGTCAATGAGCAGTTCTTC.

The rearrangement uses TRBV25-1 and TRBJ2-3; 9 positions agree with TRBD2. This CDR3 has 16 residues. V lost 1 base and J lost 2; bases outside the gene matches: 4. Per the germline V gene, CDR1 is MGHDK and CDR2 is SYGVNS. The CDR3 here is CASSESRGGATDTQYF. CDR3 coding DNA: TGTGCCAGCAGTGAATCCCGCGGGGGGGCCACAGATACGCAGTATTTT.

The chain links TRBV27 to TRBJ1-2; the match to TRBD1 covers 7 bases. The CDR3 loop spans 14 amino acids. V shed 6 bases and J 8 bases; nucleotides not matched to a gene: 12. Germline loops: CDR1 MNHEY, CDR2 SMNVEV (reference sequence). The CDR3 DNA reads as TGTGCCAGCAGATACGCGGGACAGATAATGGGCTACACCTTC. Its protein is CASRYAGQIMGYTF.

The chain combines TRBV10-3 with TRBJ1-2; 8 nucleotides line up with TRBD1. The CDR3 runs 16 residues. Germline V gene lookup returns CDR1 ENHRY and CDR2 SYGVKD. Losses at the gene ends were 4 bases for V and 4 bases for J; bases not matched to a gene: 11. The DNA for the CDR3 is TGTGCCATCAGTGGGTACAGGGGGACGATTGCCTATGGCTACACCTTC. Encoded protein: CAISGYRGTIAYGYTF.

CDR3 coding DNA: TGTGCCAGCAGCGTTAGCGGGGGGGCTGGAGAGCAGTTCTTC. The encoded protein is CASSVSGGAGEQFF. The chain joins TRBV7-9 to TRBJ2-1, with 11 bases fitting TRBD2. The germline gives CDR1 SEHNR, CDR2 FQNEAQ (reference sequence). The CDR3 consists of 14 residues. The V and J ends lost 5 bases and 10 bases, in that order; junction bases with no gene match: 7. Variable domain in full (rest from reference TRBV7-9 and TRBJ2-1): DTGVSQNPRHKITKRGQNVTFRCDPISEHNRLYWYRQTLGQGPEFLTYFQNEAQLEKSRLLSDRFSAERPKGSFSTLEIQRTEQGDSAMYLCASSVSGGAGEQFFGPGTRLTVL.

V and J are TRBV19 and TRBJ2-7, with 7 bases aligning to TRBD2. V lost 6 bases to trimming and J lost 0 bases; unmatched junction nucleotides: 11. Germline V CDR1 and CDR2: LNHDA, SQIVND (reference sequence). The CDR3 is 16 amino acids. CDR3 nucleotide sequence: TGTGCCAGTAGAATGACTAGCTTGGGGAACTCCTACGAGCAGTACTTC. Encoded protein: CASRMTSLGNSYEQYF.

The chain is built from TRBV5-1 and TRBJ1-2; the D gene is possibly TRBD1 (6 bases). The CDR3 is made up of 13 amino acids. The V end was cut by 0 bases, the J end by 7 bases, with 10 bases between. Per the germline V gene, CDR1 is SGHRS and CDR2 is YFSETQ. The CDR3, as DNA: TGCGCCAGCAGCTTGGACAGGGTGCGTGGCTACACCTTC. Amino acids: CASSLDRVRGYTF.

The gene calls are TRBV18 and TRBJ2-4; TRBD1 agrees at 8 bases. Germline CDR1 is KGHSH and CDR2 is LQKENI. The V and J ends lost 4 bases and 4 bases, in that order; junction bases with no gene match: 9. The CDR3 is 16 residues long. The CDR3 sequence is CASSLSRGPQKNIQYF. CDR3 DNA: TGTGCCAGCTCACTAAGCAGGGGGCCCCAAAAAAACATTCAGTACTTC.

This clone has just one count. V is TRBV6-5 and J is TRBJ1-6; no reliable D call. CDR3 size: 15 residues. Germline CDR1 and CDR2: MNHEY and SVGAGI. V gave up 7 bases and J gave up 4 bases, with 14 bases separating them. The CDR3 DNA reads TGTGCCAGCATGGGAGGTCAGGCGTATAATTCACCCCTCCACTTT. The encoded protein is CASMGGQAYNSPLHF.

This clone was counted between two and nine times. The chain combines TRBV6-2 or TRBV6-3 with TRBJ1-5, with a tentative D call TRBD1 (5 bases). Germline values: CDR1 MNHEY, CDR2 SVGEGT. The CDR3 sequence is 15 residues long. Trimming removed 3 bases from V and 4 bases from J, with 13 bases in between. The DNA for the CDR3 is TGTGCCAGCAGTTATTGGGGCCGGGGGAATCAGCCCCAGCATTTT. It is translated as CASSYWGRGNQPQHF.

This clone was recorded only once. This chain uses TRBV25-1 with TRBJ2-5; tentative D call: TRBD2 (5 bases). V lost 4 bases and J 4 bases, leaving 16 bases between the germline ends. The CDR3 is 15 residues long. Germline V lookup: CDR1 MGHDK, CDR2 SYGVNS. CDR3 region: CASSVLRGFIETQYF. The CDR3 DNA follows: TGTGCCAGCAGTGTTTTACGAGGGTTCATAGAGACCCAGTACTTC.

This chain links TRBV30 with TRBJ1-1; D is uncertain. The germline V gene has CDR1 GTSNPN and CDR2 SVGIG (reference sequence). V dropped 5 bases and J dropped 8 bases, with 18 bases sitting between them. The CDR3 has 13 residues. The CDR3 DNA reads TGTGCCTGGGGAGGCAAATGGCCGCCAGAAGCTTTCTTT. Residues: CAWGGKWPPEAFF.

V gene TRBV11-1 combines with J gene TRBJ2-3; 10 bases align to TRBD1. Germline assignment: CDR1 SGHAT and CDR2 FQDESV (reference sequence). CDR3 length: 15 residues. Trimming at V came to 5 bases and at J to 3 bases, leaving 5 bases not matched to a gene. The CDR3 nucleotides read TGTGCCAGCAGCCCCGGACAGGGGGGGACAGATACGCAGTATTTT. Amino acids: CASSPGQGGTDTQYF.

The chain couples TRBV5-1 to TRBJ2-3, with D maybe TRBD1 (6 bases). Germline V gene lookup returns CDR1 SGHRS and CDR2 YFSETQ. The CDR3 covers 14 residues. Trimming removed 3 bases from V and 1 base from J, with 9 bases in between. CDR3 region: CASSYGQRTDTQYF. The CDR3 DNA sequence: TGCGCCAGCAGCTATGGACAGCGCACAGATACGCAGTATTTT.

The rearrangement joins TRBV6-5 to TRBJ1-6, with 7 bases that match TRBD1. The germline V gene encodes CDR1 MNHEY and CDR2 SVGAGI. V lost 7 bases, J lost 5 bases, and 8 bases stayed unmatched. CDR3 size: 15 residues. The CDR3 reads CASNPRGGNNSPLHF. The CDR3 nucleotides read TGTGCCAGCAACCCCAGAGGGGGCAATAATTCACCCCTCCACTTT.

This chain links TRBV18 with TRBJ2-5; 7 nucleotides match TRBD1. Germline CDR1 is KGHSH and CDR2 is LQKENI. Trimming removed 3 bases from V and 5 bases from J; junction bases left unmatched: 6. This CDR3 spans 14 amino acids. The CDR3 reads CASSPRQGRETQYF. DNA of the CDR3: TGTGCCAGCTCACCTAGACAGGGAAGGGAGACCCAGTACTTC.

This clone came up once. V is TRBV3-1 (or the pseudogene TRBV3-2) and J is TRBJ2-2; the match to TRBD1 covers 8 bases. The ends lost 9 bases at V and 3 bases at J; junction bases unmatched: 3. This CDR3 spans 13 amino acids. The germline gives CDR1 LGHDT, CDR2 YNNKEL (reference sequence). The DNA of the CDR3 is TGTGCCAGTACAGGGGGGTACACCGGGGAGCTGTTTTTT. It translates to CASTGGYTGELFF.

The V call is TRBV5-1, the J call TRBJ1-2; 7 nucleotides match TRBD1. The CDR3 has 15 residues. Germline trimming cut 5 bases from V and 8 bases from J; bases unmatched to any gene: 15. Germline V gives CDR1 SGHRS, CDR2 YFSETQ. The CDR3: CASSLEGGPWEGYTF. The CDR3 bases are TGCGCCAGCAGTCTTGAAGGGGGCCCTTGGGAGGGCTACACCTTC.

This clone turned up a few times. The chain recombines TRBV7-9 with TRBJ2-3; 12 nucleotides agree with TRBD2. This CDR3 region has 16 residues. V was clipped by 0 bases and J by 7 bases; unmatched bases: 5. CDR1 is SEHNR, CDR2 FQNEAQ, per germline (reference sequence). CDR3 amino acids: CASSLAASGGGYTQYF. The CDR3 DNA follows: TGTGCCAGCAGCTTAGCCGCTAGCGGGGGGGGCTATACGCAGTATTTT.

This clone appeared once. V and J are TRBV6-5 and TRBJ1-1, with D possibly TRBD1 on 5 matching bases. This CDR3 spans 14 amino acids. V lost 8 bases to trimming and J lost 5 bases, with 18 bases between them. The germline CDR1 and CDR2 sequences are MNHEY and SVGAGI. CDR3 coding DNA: TGTGCCAGCTGTCGGGAGGGGCAGGGAACTGAAGCTTTCTTT. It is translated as CASCREGQGTEAFF.

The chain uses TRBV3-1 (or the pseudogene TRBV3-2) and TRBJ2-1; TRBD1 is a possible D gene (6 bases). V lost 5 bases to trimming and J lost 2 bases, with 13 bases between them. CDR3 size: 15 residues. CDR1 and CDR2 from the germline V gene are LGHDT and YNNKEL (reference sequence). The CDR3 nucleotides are TGTGCCAGCAGCGCCGGGACAAACCCCTACAATGAGCAGTTCTTC. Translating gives CASSAGTNPYNEQFF.

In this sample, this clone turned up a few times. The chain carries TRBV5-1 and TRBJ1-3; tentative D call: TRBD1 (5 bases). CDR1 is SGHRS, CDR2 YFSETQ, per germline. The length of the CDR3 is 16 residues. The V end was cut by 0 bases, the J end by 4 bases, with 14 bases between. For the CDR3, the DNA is TGCGCCAGCAGCTTGGTGTCGGCAGGGTCAGGAAACACCATATATTTT. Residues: CASSLVSAGSGNTIYF.

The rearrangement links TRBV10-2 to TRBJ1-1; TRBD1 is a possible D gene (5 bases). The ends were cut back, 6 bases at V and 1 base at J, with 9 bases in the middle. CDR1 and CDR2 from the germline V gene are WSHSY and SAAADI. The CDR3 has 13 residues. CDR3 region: CASREDKNTEAFF. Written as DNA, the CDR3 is TGCGCCAGCAGGGAGGACAAGAACACTGAAGCTTTCTTT.

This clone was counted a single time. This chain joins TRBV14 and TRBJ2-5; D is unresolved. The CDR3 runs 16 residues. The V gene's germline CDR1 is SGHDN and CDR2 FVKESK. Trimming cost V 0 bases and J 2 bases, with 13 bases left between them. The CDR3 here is CASSQDYNPSQETQYF. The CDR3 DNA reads TGTGCCAGCAGCCAAGATTACAATCCCTCTCAAGAGACCCAGTACTTC.

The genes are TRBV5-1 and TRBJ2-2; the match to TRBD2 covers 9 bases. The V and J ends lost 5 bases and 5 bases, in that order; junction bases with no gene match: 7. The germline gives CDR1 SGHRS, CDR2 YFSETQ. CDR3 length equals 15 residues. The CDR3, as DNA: TGCGCCAGCAGATATTTAGCGGGGGAGACCGGGGAGCTGTTTTTT. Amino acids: CASRYLAGETGELFF. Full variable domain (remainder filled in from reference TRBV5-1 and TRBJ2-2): KAGVTQTPRYLIKTRGQQVTLSCSPISGHRSVSWYQQTPGQGLQFLFEYFSETQRNKGNFPGRFSGRQFSNSRSEMNVSTLELGDSALYLCASRYLAGETGELFFGEGSRLTVL.

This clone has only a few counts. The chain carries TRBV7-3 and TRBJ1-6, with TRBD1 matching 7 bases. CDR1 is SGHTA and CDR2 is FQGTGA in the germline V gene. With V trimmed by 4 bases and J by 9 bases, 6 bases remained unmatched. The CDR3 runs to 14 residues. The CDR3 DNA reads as TGTGCCAGCAGCTCGACAGGGATCGGTTCACCCCTCCACTTT. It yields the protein CASSSTGIGSPLHF.

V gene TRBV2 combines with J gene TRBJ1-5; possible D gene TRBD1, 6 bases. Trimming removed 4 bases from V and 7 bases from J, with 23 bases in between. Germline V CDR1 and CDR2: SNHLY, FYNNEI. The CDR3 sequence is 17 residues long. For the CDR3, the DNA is TGTGCCAGCAGTGTGGAAAGGGGGATGCGGCTTCAACAGCCCCAGCATTTT. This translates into CASSVERGMRLQQPQHF.